These T cell receptor beta chains were read from a single sample in a study of blood T cell repertoires in COVID-19. This table comes from immunoSEQ multiplex PCR, and its TCRdb copy is limited to in-frame clones, with some not included. The table lists about 220,000 clones, about four fifths of them singletons, with 1.3% in the top ten. The sample consisted of PBMCs or T cells enriched from blood (not recorded which). The receptors stem from a woman in her 40s with acute COVID-19. Each CDR3 is given with its conserved first and last residue. A D gene is named only where the DNA matches it firmly. Size values are once, few and many counts, or a class for expanded clones, and some rows have none.

j_call v_call d_call clone_size cdr3_aa cdr3_nt
TRBJ1-3 TRBV6-5 TRBD1 . CASSKSRGDGNTIYF TGTGCCAGCAGTAAGAGCAGGGGGGACGGAAACACCATATATTTT
TRBJ2-7 TRBV18 . . CASSPGVRLHEQYF TGTGCCAGCTCACCCGGGGTCCGTCTGCACGAGCAGTACTTC
TRBJ1-5 TRBV30 . . CAWSSGGSNQPQHF TGTGCCTGGAGTTCCGGGGGAAGCAATCAGCCCCAGCATTTT
TRBJ1-6 TRBV21-1 . . CASSKSERDRGYSPLHF TGTGCCAGCAGCAAATCAGAACGGGACAGGGGGTACTCACCCCTCCACTTT
TRBJ1-2 TRBV28 . . CASGTGANYGYTF TGTGCCAGCGGTACTGGAGCTAACTATGGCTACACCTTC
TRBJ2-7 TRBV14 TRBD1 . CASSHGTVHYEQYF TGTGCCAGCAGCCACGGGACAGTCCACTACGAGCAGTACTTC
TRBJ1-3 TRBV5-1 TRBD1 . CASSQGTASGNTIYF TGCGCCAGCAGCCAAGGGACAGCCTCTGGAAACACCATATATTTT
TRBJ1-1 TRBV28 TRBD1 few CASSRDRVTEAFF TGTGCCAGCAGCCGCGACAGGGTCACTGAAGCTTTCTTT
TRBJ2-3 TRBV14 TRBD1 . CASSRTGGTDTQYF TGTGCCAGCAGCCGGACAGGGGGCACAGATACGCAGTATTTT
TRBJ2-2 TRBV15 . few CATSRDFGAGELFF TGTGCCACCAGCAGAGATTTCGGTGCCGGGGAGCTGTTTTTT
TRBJ1-6 TRBV5-1 TRBD1 . CASRNRDSGSPLHF TGCGCCAGCAGAAACCGGGACAGCGGGTCACCCCTCCACTTT
TRBJ1-3 TRBV7-9 . . CASSARGNTIYF TGTGCCAGCAGCGCGCGGGGAAACACCATATATTTT
TRBJ1-3 TRBV19 . once CASTQRGNENTIYF TGTGCCAGTACCCAACGCGGCAATGAAAACACCATATATTTT
TRBJ2-5 TRBV18 TRBD2 . CASSLKTSGRVETQYF TGTGCCAGCTCTCTTAAGACTAGCGGGAGAGTGGAGACCCAGTACTTC
TRBJ1-2 TRBV24-1 . . CATSDEINYGYTF TGTGCCACCAGTGATGAGATCAACTATGGCTACACCTTC
TRBJ1-1 TRBV6-1 . once CASSEAATENTEAFF TGTGCCAGCAGTGAAGCAGCGACAGAGAACACTGAAGCTTTCTTT
TRBJ1-1 TRBV28 . . CASSTEDTEAFF TGTGCCAGCAGTACTGAGGACACTGAAGCTTTCTTT
TRBJ1-2 TRBV19 . once CASSITQGLSGYTF TGTGCCAGTAGTATCACTCAGGGGCTTTCTGGCTACACCTTC
TRBJ1-6 TRBV9 . . CASSVGSDSTSPLHF TGTGCCAGCAGCGTAGGGTCAGACAGTACCTCACCCCTCCACTTT
TRBJ2-1 TRBV7-2 TRBD2 many CASSTTSGGAYNEQFF TGTGCCAGCAGCACTACTAGCGGGGGGGCCTACAATGAGCAGTTCTTC
TRBJ2-3 TRBV4-1 TRBD2 . CASSHPSGGRVPDTQYF TGCGCCAGCAGCCATCCGTCTGGCGGGAGGGTCCCAGATACGCAGTATTTT
TRBJ2-1 TRBV4-2 . . CASSPLVAGEQFF TGTGCCAGCAGCCCCCTGGTGGCGGGTGAGCAGTTCTTC
TRBJ2-3 TRBV12-2 . . CASRLIRGYTDTQYF TGTGCAAGTCGCTTAATTCGGGGGTACACAGATACGCAGTATTTT
TRBJ2-5 TRBV18 . . CASSTRGSAGETQYF TGTGCCAGCTCTACTAGAGGGTCGGCGGGGGAGACCCAGTACTTC
TRBJ1-4 TRBV18 . . CASSPEGVREKLFF TGTGCCAGCTCACCAGAGGGGGTTCGTGAAAAACTGTTTTTT
TRBJ1-6 TRBV5-4 TRBD1 once CASSLGDRGNSPLHF TGTGCCAGCAGCTTGGGGGACAGGGGGAATTCACCCCTCCACTTT
TRBJ1-1 TRBV2 . . CAGRGQTLNTEAFF TGTGCCGGGAGAGGACAGACTCTGAACACTGAAGCTTTCTTT
TRBJ2-3 TRBV24-1 . . CATGTRRGTSTDTQYF TGTGCCACCGGGACCAGACGGGGGACTAGCACAGATACGCAGTATTTT
TRBJ2-7 TRBV14 TRBD2 few CASSAGLGIYEQYF TGTGCCAGCAGCGCGGGACTAGGAATTTACGAGCAGTACTTC
TRBJ1-6 TRBV9 . . CASSVDGFRNSPLHF TGTGCCAGCAGCGTAGACGGGTTTCGTAATTCACCCCTCCACTTT
TRBJ2-1 TRBV28 TRBD2 . CASSLLAGASYNEQFF TGTGCCAGCAGTTTGCTAGCGGGGGCCTCGTACAATGAGCAGTTCTTC
TRBJ2-5 TRBV5-4 . . CASTLWSGARGQETQYF TGTGCCAGCACCCTGTGGTCAGGGGCCCGTGGGCAAGAGACCCAGTACTTC
TRBJ1-2 TRBV29-1 TRBD1 few CSVEGQNYYGYTF TGCAGCGTTGAGGGACAGAACTACTATGGCTACACCTTC
TRBJ2-2 TRBV11-3 . . CASSFRGSPNTGELFF TGTGCCAGCAGCTTTCGGGGGTCCCCGAACACCGGGGAGCTGTTTTTT
TRBJ2-3 TRBV10-2 . once CASMGTADTQYF TGCGCCAGCATGGGGACTGCAGATACGCAGTATTTT
TRBJ2-7 TRBV15 TRBD2 . CATSTGGSPSEQYF TGTGCCACCAGCACCGGCGGGAGCCCCTCCGAGCAGTACTTC
TRBJ2-7 TRBV5-1 . . CASSPRTSDEQYF TGCGCCAGCAGCCCGCGGACATCGGACGAGCAGTACTTC
TRBJ1-3 TRBV24-1 TRBD1 . CATSGQGAGGNTIYF TGTGCCACCAGTGGTCAGGGGGCGGGTGGAAACACCATATATTTT
TRBJ2-3 TRBV28 TRBD1 . CASSLPGQDDYTQYF TGTGCCAGCAGTTTACCGGGACAGGACGATTATACGCAGTATTTT
TRBJ2-5 TRBV19 TRBD2 few CASSSSGIQETQYF TGTGCCAGTAGTTCAAGCGGGATACAAGAGACCCAGTACTTC
TRBJ1-2 TRBV29-1 . . CSVEDLYGYTF TGCAGCGTTGAAGACCTCTATGGCTACACCTTC
TRBJ2-3 TRBV2 TRBD2 . CASSEEAGGPSDTQYF TGTGCCAGCAGTGAAGAGGCGGGGGGGCCGTCAGATACGCAGTATTTT
TRBJ2-1 TRBV10-3 TRBD2 . CAISESTSGLLRYNEQFF TGTGCCATCAGTGAGTCGACTAGCGGGCTCCTTAGATACAATGAGCAGTTCTTC
TRBJ2-1 TRBV5-4 . . CASSFGGLAEQNEQFF TGTGCCAGCAGCTTTGGGGGACTGGCCGAACAAAATGAGCAGTTCTTC
TRBJ2-7 TRBV3-1/TRBV3-2 . . CASSQGGPYEQYF TGTGCCAGCAGCCAAGGAGGGCCCTACGAGCAGTACTTC
TRBJ2-4 TRBV14 . . CASSQGLLAKNIQYF TGTGCCAGCAGCCAAGGACTACTAGCCAAAAACATTCAGTACTTC
TRBJ2-1 TRBV7-8 TRBD2 . CASSTSGGFNNEQFF TGTGCCAGCAGCACCAGCGGGGGGTTTAACAATGAGCAGTTCTTC
TRBJ2-5 TRBV18 . . CASSPRGNQETQYF TGTGCCAGCTCACCACGAGGGAATCAAGAGACCCAGTACTTC
TRBJ2-7 TRBV4-1 TRBD2 few CASSQDRLAGALYEQYF TGCGCCAGCAGCCAAGATAGACTAGCGGGAGCACTCTACGAGCAGTACTTC
TRBJ1-4 TRBV3-1/TRBV3-2 TRBD1 . CASSRRQGGEKLFF TGTGCCAGCAGCCGCCGACAGGGAGGAGAAAAACTGTTTTTT
TRBJ1-1 TRBV7-8 . . CASSSRSRGTEAFF TGTGCCAGCAGCTCAAGAAGTCGGGGGACTGAAGCTTTCTTT
TRBJ2-7 TRBV5-1 TRBD2 . CASSSGPGRDEQYF TGCGCCAGCAGTTCTGGGCCGGGGAGGGACGAGCAGTACTTC